This T cell receptor (beta chain) is from a study of blood T cells in healthy people across ages. It was with a sample-barcoded 5' primer and a J-beta primer mix that a second PCR of roughly 6 to 12 cycles was run. MiXCR, applied by TCRdb to the 5' RACE reads, yields one record per CDR3 protein. This repertoire shows fewer than 2 million distinct CDR3 sequences, roughly two fifths found once; its top ten account for about 21%. The sequence was collected from a human donor in good health. Source material: blood.

Written as DNA, the CDR3 is TGTGCCACCAGCAGAGATCGGGGAGACAGGGCGGCGGGAAAACTGTTTTTT. Protein sequence: CATSRDRGDRAAGKLFF. The chain links TRBV15 to TRBJ1-4; 7 bases align to TRBD1. V lost 0 bases to trimming and J lost 10 bases; unmatched junction nucleotides: 14. CDR3 length equals 17 residues. The germline V gene has CDR1 LNHNV and CDR2 YYDKDF (reference sequence).